This TCR beta chain derives from a study of cytomegalovirus exposure and HLA in healthy donors. Study findings and constraints: In a later analysis, HLA-associated TCR beta chains were more clonally expanded than equally common others.

With respect to this clone: Its antigen is currently unknown.

V lost 6 bases to trimming and J lost 5 bases; unmatched junction nucleotides: 9. CDR3 size: 14 residues. Germline values: CDR1 SGHNT, CDR2 YENEEA. Researchers ran the PCR with 60 Vbeta and 13 Jbeta primers. The data were produced by immunoSEQ multiplex PCR, yet TCRdb's version contains in-frame clones alone and is incomplete. The table includes around 130,000 clones, approximately 82% detected once. The gene calls are TRBV11-3 and TRBJ1-2, with 7 bases matching TRBD1. What was sequenced was PBMCs. The receptor was isolated from a boy aged 2-9 years in good health and CMV-seronegative. The CDR3 loop reads CASSLDREKYGYTF. CDR3 sequence (DNA): TGTGCCAGCAGTCTCGACAGGGAGAAGTATGGCTACACCTTC.